Each of the 2 T cell receptor beta chains below was sequenced from the same sample in a study of shared clonotypes between healthy human individuals. Data came from immunoSEQ multiplex PCR; TCRdb stores just in-frame clones and leaves some out. Among about 1.1 million clones listed, 77% were seen once. Sequencing used memory CD4+ T cells from PBMCs. The subset was: CD45RA-negative fraction. The receptors come from a young man in good health. Some clones in this sample may be carry-over from other donors' samples.

The chain has TRBV10-3 and TRBJ2-7; D may be TRBD1 (8 bases). The CDR3 spans 16 residues. Trimming cost V 7 bases and J 5 bases, with 24 bases left between them. In germline, CDR1 is ENHRY, CDR2 SYGVKD. The CDR3 loop is CAITAGLTGGDHEQYF. DNA for the CDR3: TGTGCCATCACCGCGGGCCTTACAGGGGGGGATCACGAGCAGTACTTC.

This clone came up once. The chain combines TRBV7-3 with TRBJ2-1; tentatively, D is TRBD2 (5 bases). Trimming left V 3 bases short and J 3 bases short, with 12 bases between. Germline V gene sequence: CDR1 SGHTA, CDR2 FQGTGA. The CDR3 has 15 amino acids. CDR3 amino acids: CASSFDRGNYNEQFF. The CDR3 coding sequence is TGTGCCAGCAGCTTTGATCGAGGGAACTACAATGAGCAGTTCTTC.